Described below is a single T cell receptor (beta chain) sequence and its context. Its recognized antigen is unknown. No base qualities exist here, and no much larger clone lies one base off it. This entry is derived from a study of control samples from healthy donors and cancer patients (dated by TCRdb to the early 2020s). The CDR3 goes from the cysteine to the phenylalanine over 14 residues. Only the CDR3 region is kept as DNA, spanning 42 bases read in frame from base 1. CDR1 is given as LNHDA and CDR2 as SQIVND, both from the germline V gene (reference sequence). Germline trimming: 9 bases from V, 4 bases from J; junction bases outside gene matches: 7. The library relied on the immunoSEQ multiplex PCR assay. What TCRdb holds here is the immuneACCESS table cut down to in-frame rearrangements. Part of the clones is not present; checked against another copy, under half of the missing clones reflect an unresolved V gene, and the others are unexplained. The table for this sample lists around 110,000 clones; around 87% of them were counted only once. The ten largest clones take up 1% to 1.4% of the sample.

The sequence was obtained from a woman in her fifties or sixties with colorectal cancer. This chain is built from TRBV19 and TRBJ1-2; TRBD1 matches 11 bases in the middle. The specimen sequenced was PBMCs. The DNA sequence is TGTGCCAGCCGCCGGGACAGGGGGATCTATGGCTACACCTTC. Its product reads: CASRRDRGIYGYTF.